This TCR beta chain was obtained from a study of CD8 T cells in Susac syndrome. It was negative isolation that provided the CD8+ and CD4+ T cells, whereas TEMRA cells were enriched by FACS. The germline gives CDR1 DFQATT, CDR2 SNEGSKA (reference sequence). V lost 2 bases to trimming and J lost 1 base; unmatched junction nucleotides: 9. The CDR3 length is 17 residues. When the RNA was reverse transcribed, random hexamers were used with an input of 0.5 to 1 ug. TCRdb fed the immunoSEQ multiplex PCR reads into MiXCR, producing one record per CDR3 protein. Of some 150,000 distinct CDR3 sequences listed, roughly 94% are singletons.

This sequence was found in a human donor in good health. This chain uses TRBV20-1 with TRBJ2-5, with 11 bases aligning to TRBD2. The sample was CD4+ T cells from PBMCs. Here the CDR3 reads CSARPRTSGWFQETQYF. In nucleotides, the CDR3 is TGCAGTGCTAGACCACGGACTAGCGGGTGGTTCCAAGAGACCCAGTACTTC.